The rows below give T cell receptor beta chains drawn from one sample of a study of blood T cell repertoires in COVID-19. Profiling relied on immunoSEQ multiplex PCR, and the TCRdb table lists in-frame clones only, not all of them. In the table there are 250,000 to 300,000 clones, 85% to 90% of which are singletons. The specimen was peripheral blood. Every receptor here comes from a woman in her 30s with COVID-19, enrolled during active disease. Each CDR3 is given with its conserved first and last residue. The D gene is left open where the match is weak. Clone size is not always given. Where it is, it says once, few, many or a class for expanded clones.

D gene: TRBD1
J gene: TRBJ1-5
clone size: .
V gene: TRBV19
CDR3 DNA: TGTGCCAGTAGTATAGCCGGACAGGGTCTGGAGCCCCAGCATTTT
CDR3 protein: CASSIAGQGLEPQHF

D gene: .
J gene: TRBJ2-7
clone size: .
V gene: TRBV28
CDR3 DNA: TGTGCCAGCAGCCCTGTCCTCTCCTACGAGCAGTACTTC
CDR3 protein: CASSPVLSYEQYF

D gene: TRBD1
J gene: TRBJ1-5
clone size: .
V gene: TRBV30
CDR3 DNA: TGTGCCTGGGACGGACAGGGGATTCAGCCCCAGCATTTT
CDR3 protein: CAWDGQGIQPQHF

D gene: .
J gene: TRBJ1-1
clone size: .
V gene: TRBV4-1
CDR3 DNA: TGCGCCAGCAGCCACCTCGGGACACCGAACACTGAAGCTTTCTTT
CDR3 protein: CASSHLGTPNTEAFF

D gene: TRBD1
J gene: TRBJ2-7
clone size: once
V gene: TRBV5-1
CDR3 DNA: TGCGCCAGCAGCTTGGCCCGGGACAGGGGGAGCGAGCAGTACTTC
CDR3 protein: CASSLARDRGSEQYF

D gene: TRBD1
J gene: TRBJ1-1
clone size: .
V gene: TRBV18
CDR3 DNA: TGTGCCAGCTCACCACCAGGGGGCCCTGAAGCTTTCTTT
CDR3 protein: CASSPPGGPEAFF

D gene: TRBD1
J gene: TRBJ1-5
clone size: .
V gene: TRBV27
CDR3 DNA: TGTGCCAGCAGCCGCGGGACAGGGAGCAATCAGCCCCAGCATTTT
CDR3 protein: CASSRGTGSNQPQHF

D gene: .
J gene: TRBJ2-3
clone size: .
V gene: TRBV4-3
CDR3 DNA: TGCGCCAGCAGCCGAGCTTTTAGTGGAGCAGATACGCAGTATTTT
CDR3 protein: CASSRAFSGADTQYF

D gene: .
J gene: TRBJ1-2
clone size: .
V gene: TRBV5-3
CDR3 DNA: TGTGCCGTAAAAGGGGTTGTTTCCTATGGCTACACCTTC
CDR3 protein: CAVKGVVSYGYTF

D gene: .
J gene: TRBJ2-3
clone size: .
V gene: TRBV29-1
CDR3 DNA: TGCAGCGTTGAAGGCAGCGGGAGCACAGATACGCAGTATTTT
CDR3 protein: CSVEGSGSTDTQYF

D gene: TRBD2
J gene: TRBJ2-1
clone size: once
V gene: TRBV6-1
CDR3 DNA: TGTGCCAGCAGTGGGTCCGACGGGAGGGCAATTTACAATGAGCAGTTCTTC
CDR3 protein: CASSGSDGRAIYNEQFF

D gene: TRBD1
J gene: TRBJ1-5
clone size: .
V gene: TRBV14
CDR3 DNA: TGTGCCAGCAGCCAAGGACAGGGCGGCAATCAGCCCCAGCATTTT
CDR3 protein: CASSQGQGGNQPQHF

D gene: .
J gene: TRBJ1-1
clone size: .
V gene: TRBV5-1
CDR3 DNA: TGCGCCAGCAGCTTGGTTGGGGGCTCGAACACTGAAGCTTTCTTT
CDR3 protein: CASSLVGGSNTEAFF

D gene: TRBD1
J gene: TRBJ1-5
clone size: .
V gene: TRBV6-5
CDR3 DNA: TGTGCCAGCAGGACAGGGGCCTTTAATCAGCCCCAGCATTTT
CDR3 protein: CASRTGAFNQPQHF

D gene: TRBD1
J gene: TRBJ1-2
clone size: .
V gene: TRBV30
CDR3 DNA: TGTGCCTGGAGTGTACGGAGGCAGGGGGGCTATGGCTACACCTTC
CDR3 protein: CAWSVRRQGGYGYTF

D gene: .
J gene: TRBJ1-1
clone size: .
V gene: TRBV4-1
CDR3 DNA: TGCGCCAGCAGCCAAGGAGGGATGGGGAACACTGAAGCTTTCTTT
CDR3 protein: CASSQGGMGNTEAFF

D gene: TRBD1
J gene: TRBJ1-2
clone size: .
V gene: TRBV6-6
CDR3 DNA: TGTGCCAGCAGGCCCGGGACAGGAGGGAACTATGGCTACACCTTC
CDR3 protein: CASRPGTGGNYGYTF

D gene: TRBD1
J gene: TRBJ1-2
clone size: .
V gene: TRBV2
CDR3 DNA: TGTGCCAGCAGTCCGAGGACAGGGCCCTATGGCTACACCTTC
CDR3 protein: CASSPRTGPYGYTF

D gene: TRBD1
J gene: TRBJ1-2
clone size: .
V gene: TRBV5-1
CDR3 DNA: TGCGCCAGCAGCTTCGACAGGGGTGGTAACTATGGCTACACCTTC
CDR3 protein: CASSFDRGGNYGYTF

D gene: .
J gene: TRBJ1-1
clone size: .
V gene: TRBV6-5
CDR3 DNA: TGTGCCAGCAGTTACAAGCAGGGGCTAGAAGCTTTCTTT
CDR3 protein: CASSYKQGLEAFF

D gene: .
J gene: TRBJ2-2
clone size: .
V gene: TRBV2
CDR3 DNA: TGTGCCAGCAGTGAAGCCCAGAGGGCCGGGGAGCTGTTTTTT
CDR3 protein: CASSEAQRAGELFF

D gene: .
J gene: TRBJ2-7
clone size: .
V gene: TRBV10-1
CDR3 DNA: TGCGCCAGCAGTGAGTCCCCAGGCCATTACGAGCAGTACTTC
CDR3 protein: CASSESPGHYEQYF

D gene: .
J gene: TRBJ2-3
clone size: .
V gene: TRBV5-1
CDR3 DNA: TGCGCCAGCAGCTTGGCCGGGGGGCGGGTTAGCACAGATACGCAGTATTTT
CDR3 protein: CASSLAGGRVSTDTQYF